This TCR beta chain was documented in a study of T-cell reconstitution after alpha-beta-depleted transplantation in children. The CDR3 length is 14 residues. Trimming took off 3 bases at V and 1 base at J, with 9 bases between the two ends. Germline assignment: CDR1 MDHEN and CDR2 SYDVKM. With regard to this clonotype: The target antigen is unknown.

Preparing the TCRbeta library involved the use of unique molecular identifiers. TCRdb itself ran the PCR reads through MiXCR, one entry per CDR3 protein. The sample contains 450,000 to 700,000 distinct CDR3 sequences, 25% to 30% of which appear only once. Study-level points and caveats: Several hundred rapidly expanded clones from non-depleted graft cells reportedly supplied alpha-beta T cells about two months post-transplant.

The sequences come from PBMCs, collected before TCRalphabeta/CD19-depleted stem cell transplant. The sequence came from a boy in the first two years of life with Wiskott-Aldrich syndrome, due to receive a stem cell transplant. The rearrangement links TRBV28 to TRBJ2-5; D is unclear. CDR3 amino acids: CASSFPGFQETQYF. Written as DNA, the CDR3 is TGTGCCAGCAGTTTTCCAGGTTTCCAAGAGACCCAGTACTTC.